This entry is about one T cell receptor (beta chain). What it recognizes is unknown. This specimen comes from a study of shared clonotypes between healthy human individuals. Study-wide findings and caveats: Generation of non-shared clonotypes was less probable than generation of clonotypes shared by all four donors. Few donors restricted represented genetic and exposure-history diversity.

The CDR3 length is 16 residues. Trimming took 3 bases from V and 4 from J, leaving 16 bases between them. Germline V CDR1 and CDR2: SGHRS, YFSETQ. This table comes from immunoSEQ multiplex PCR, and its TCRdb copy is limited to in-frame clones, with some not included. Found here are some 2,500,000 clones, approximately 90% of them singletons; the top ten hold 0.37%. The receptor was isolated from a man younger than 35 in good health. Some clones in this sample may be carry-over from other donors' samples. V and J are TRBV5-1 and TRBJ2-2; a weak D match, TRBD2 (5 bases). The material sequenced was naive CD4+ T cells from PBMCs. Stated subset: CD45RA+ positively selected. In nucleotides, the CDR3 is TGCGCCAGCAGCTCGTCCGAGGGCGAGTTCACCGGGGAGCTGTTTTTT. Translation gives CASSSSEGEFTGELFF. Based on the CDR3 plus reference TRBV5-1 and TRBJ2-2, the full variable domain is KAGVTQTPRYLIKTRGQQVTLSCSPISGHRSVSWYQQTPGQGLQFLFEYFSETQRNKGNFPGRFSGRQFSNSRSEMNVSTLELGDSALYLCASSSSEGEFTGELFFGEGSRLTVL.